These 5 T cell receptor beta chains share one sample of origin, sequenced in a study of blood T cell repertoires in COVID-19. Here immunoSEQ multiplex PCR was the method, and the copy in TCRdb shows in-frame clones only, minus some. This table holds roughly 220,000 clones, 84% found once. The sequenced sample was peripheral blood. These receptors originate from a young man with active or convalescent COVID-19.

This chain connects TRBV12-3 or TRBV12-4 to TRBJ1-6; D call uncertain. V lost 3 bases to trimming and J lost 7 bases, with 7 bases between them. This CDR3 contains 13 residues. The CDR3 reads CASSFSQNSPLHF. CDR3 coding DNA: TGTGCCAGCAGTTTTAGCCAAAATTCACCCCTCCACTTT.

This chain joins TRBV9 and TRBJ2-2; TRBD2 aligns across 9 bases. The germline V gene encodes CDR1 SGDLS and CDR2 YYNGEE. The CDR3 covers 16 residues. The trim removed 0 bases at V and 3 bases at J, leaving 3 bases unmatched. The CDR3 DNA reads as TGTGCCAGCAGCGTAGCTGGCGGGGGGGACACCGGGGAGCTGTTTTTT. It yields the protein CASSVAGGGDTGELFF.

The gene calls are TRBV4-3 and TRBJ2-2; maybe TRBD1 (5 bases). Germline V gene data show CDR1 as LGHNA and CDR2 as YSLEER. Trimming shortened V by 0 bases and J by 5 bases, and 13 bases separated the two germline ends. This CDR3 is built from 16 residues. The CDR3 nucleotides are TGCGCCAGCAGCCAAGAAATGGGGCTCGGAACCGGGGAGCTGTTTTTT. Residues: CASSQEMGLGTGELFF.

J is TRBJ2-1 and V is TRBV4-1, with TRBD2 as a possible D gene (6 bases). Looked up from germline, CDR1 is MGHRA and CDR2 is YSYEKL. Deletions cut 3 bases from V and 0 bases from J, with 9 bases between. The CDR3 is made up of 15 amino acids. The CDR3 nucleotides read TGCGCCAGCAGCCAGGGACTGCGCTCCTACAATGAGCAGTTCTTC. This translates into CASSQGLRSYNEQFF.

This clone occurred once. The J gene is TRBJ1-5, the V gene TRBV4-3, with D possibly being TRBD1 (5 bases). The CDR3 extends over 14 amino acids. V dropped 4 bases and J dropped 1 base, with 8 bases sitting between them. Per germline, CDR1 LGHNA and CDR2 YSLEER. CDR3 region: CASSLRQSNQPQHF. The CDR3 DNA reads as TGCGCCAGCAGCCTACGACAGAGCAATCAGCCCCAGCATTTT.